The next 30 T cell receptor beta chains were all read from a single sample in a study of tumor-infiltrating lymphocytes in glioblastoma multiforme. TCR beta libraries were built from RNA through three nested multiplex PCR rounds using modified ARM-PCR. TCRdb re-called the multiplex PCR reads through MiXCR, storing one row per CDR3 protein. The sample has 8,500 to 9,500 distinct CDR3 sequences, 70% to 80% seen once. The sequencing input was brain tumor tissue. The receptors were gathered from a male donor with glioblastoma.

This sequence joins TRBV6-6 and TRBJ2-7; TRBD1 agrees at 11 bases. After removal of 6 bases from V and 5 bases from J, the junction contained 6 bases not matched to a gene. The CDR3 sequence is 14 residues long. The germline CDR1 and CDR2 sequences are MNHNY and SVGAGI (reference sequence). The CDR3 DNA reads as TGTGCCAGCAGGCGCGGGGACAGGGGGAACGAGCAGTACTTC. The encoded protein is CASRRGDRGNEQYF.

Relative to its sample, this clonotype is medium-sized. J is TRBJ1-1 and V is TRBV14; tentative D call: TRBD1 (6 bases). Germline assignment: CDR1 SGHDN and CDR2 FVKESK. The length of the CDR3 is 14 residues. The V end lost 1 base, the J end lost 7 bases, and 13 bases lay between the germline ends. The CDR3 DNA sequence: TGTGCCAGCAGCCAAGGCAGGGGTGGACATGAAGCTTTCTTT. Its protein product is CASSQGRGGHEAFF.

This clonotype rates as large. The chain recombines TRBV4-1 with TRBJ1-2; 7 nucleotides align to TRBD1. This CDR3 region has 16 residues. V dropped 0 bases and J dropped 2; count of bases not matched to a gene: 6. The germline gives CDR1 MGHRA, CDR2 YSYEKL. The CDR3 reads CASSQDRYRGNYGYTF. The CDR3, as DNA: TGCGCCAGCAGCCAAGATCGATACAGGGGAAACTATGGCTACACCTTC.

CDR3 nucleotide sequence: TGTGCCAGCAGTTACTCGACGGGACAGGGGACCTACGAGCAGTACTTC. Its protein is CASSYSTGQGTYEQYF. V gene TRBV6-6 combines with J gene TRBJ2-7, with 10 bases lining up with TRBD1. J gave up 2 bases and V 0 bases, and 4 bases lay outside the gene matches. In germline, CDR1 is MNHNY, CDR2 SVGAGI (reference sequence). The CDR3 covers 16 residues.

In this sample, this clonotype is medium-sized (0.01 to 0.1%). The chain carries TRBV7-9 and TRBJ2-2; D unclear. Germline values: CDR1 SEHNR, CDR2 FQNEAQ (reference sequence). CDR3 length: 15 amino acids. V dropped 1 base and J dropped 4 bases, with 10 bases sitting between them. The CDR3, as DNA: TGTGCCAGCAGCTTAGAAGAGGTTGGCACCGGGGAGCTGTTTTTT. Protein: CASSLEEVGTGELFF.

This chain joins TRBV10-2 and TRBJ2-1; unclear D gene. The CDR3 runs to 12 residues. V gave up 6 bases and J gave up 2 bases, with 5 bases separating them. The germline CDR1 and CDR2 sequences are WSHSY and SAAADI. For the CDR3, the DNA is TGCGCCAGCAGGGATCCCTACAATGAGCAGTTCTTC. Encoded protein: CASRDPYNEQFF.

The V call is TRBV20-1, the J call TRBJ2-1; a possible D gene is TRBD2 (6 bases). Germline V gene data show CDR1 as DFQATT and CDR2 as SNEGSKA (reference sequence). The CDR3 is 15 amino acids. The CDR3 region is CNAREPSVGYNEQFF. The CDR3 DNA reads TGCAACGCTAGAGAACCTAGCGTGGGATACAATGAGCAGTTCTTC.

A remark on this clonotype: At one end, the junction sequence differs from germline, possibly due to a read error. The rearrangement uses TRBV11-2 and TRBJ2-7; the D gene is possibly TRBD2 (5 bases). The CDR3 loop spans 15 amino acids. Per germline, CDR1 SGHAT and CDR2 FQNNGV. The CDR3 coding sequence is TGTGCCTGCAGTTTCTCTAGCCTAGCACTAAACGAGCAGTACTTC. Translated, it gives CACSFSSLALNEQYF.

CDR3 nucleotides: TGTGCCAGCAATGCGGGACAGGATACCCTCAAGCAGTACTTC. It yields the protein CASNAGQDTLKQYF. The V call is TRBV6-5, the J call TRBJ2-7, with 8 bases identical to TRBD1. This CDR3 has 14 residues. From germline, CDR1 is MNHEY and CDR2 SVGAGI. V was clipped by 7 bases and J by 8 bases; unmatched bases: 13.

This clonotype was detected once. This rearrangement joins TRBV10-3 to TRBJ2-7, with TRBD2 matching over 10 bases. V lost 8 bases to trimming and J lost 1 base; unmatched junction nucleotides: 8. The CDR3 extends over 15 amino acids. Germline loops: CDR1 ENHRY, CDR2 SYGVKD. This chain's CDR3 is CAIRSSGGISYEQYF. Here the CDR3 DNA reads TGTGCCATCCGTAGTAGCGGGGGGATATCCTACGAGCAGTACTTC.

CDR3 amino acids: CASSLTRFTEAFF. CDR3 DNA: TGTGCCAGCAGCTTAACGAGGTTCACTGAAGCTTTCTTT. The chain recombines TRBV11-2 with TRBJ1-1; no firm D call. The CDR3 has 13 amino acids. V was pared by 2 bases and J by 4 bases, with 8 bases between. Germline values: CDR1 SGHAT, CDR2 FQNNGV.

The chain employs TRBV29-1 and TRBJ1-2; 7 nucleotides match TRBD1. This CDR3 comprises 13 residues. The trim removed 2 bases at V and 6 bases at J, leaving 6 bases unmatched. CDR1 and CDR2 (germline): SQVTM, ANQGSEA. CDR3 sequence reads: CSVEKGRGDGYTF. CDR3 coding DNA: TGCAGCGTTGAAAAGGGCAGGGGGGATGGCTACACCTTC.

This clonotype was detected only once. Given a much more abundant clone one base away, this may be a read error. This chain links TRBV20-1 with TRBJ2-1; TRBD2 matches at 10 bases. From germline, CDR1 is DFQATT and CDR2 SNEGSKA (reference sequence). This CDR3 spans 15 amino acids. CDR3 nucleotide sequence: TGCAGTGCTAGGTGGACTAGCGGCGCCTACAATGAGCTGTTCTTC. Its translation is CSARWTSGAYNELFF.

The rearrangement joins TRBV4-1 to TRBJ1-5; D is undetermined. Germline V gene lookup returns CDR1 MGHRA and CDR2 YSYEKL. Trimming pared 2 bases from V and 1 base from J, leaving 12 bases between. The CDR3 is made up of 16 amino acids. CDR3 coding DNA: TGCGCCAGCAGCCAAACGGGAACGATAAGCAATCAGCCCCAGCATTTT. Amino acid sequence: CASSQTGTISNQPQHF.

This rearrangement joins TRBV20-1 to TRBJ1-6; TRBD1 might be the D (5 bases). CDR1 and CDR2 from the germline V gene are DFQATT and SNEGSKA (reference sequence). V dropped 3 bases and J dropped 5 bases, with 17 bases sitting between them. There are 16 residues in the CDR3. The CDR3 DNA is TGCAGTGCTAGGGGGGAAGGGAACGGCCATAATTCACCCCTCCACTTT. This gives the protein CSARGEGNGHNSPLHF.

V and J are TRBV12-3 or TRBV12-4 and TRBJ1-5, with D maybe TRBD1 (6 bases). The CDR3 length is 13 residues. V dropped 5 bases and J dropped 5 bases, with 10 bases sitting between them. The CDR3 sequence is CASSGTTYQPQHF. CDR3 bases: TGTGCCAGCAGTGGGACAACCTATCAGCCCCAGCATTTT.

V gene TRBV4-1 combines with J gene TRBJ1-2; the D gene is possibly TRBD1 (5 bases). The CDR3 contains 18 residues. CDR1 is MGHRA, CDR2 YSYEKL, per germline. V was cut by 3 bases and J by 0 bases, with 20 bases left in between. CDR3 protein: CASSHQEGGVGANYGYTF. CDR3 DNA: TGCGCCAGCAGCCACCAAGAAGGAGGGGTGGGAGCTAACTATGGCTACACCTTC.

On this clonotype itself: Since the CDR3 does not end with the conserved phenylalanine or tryptophan, this likely comes from a read error. V usage is TRBV11-3 and J usage is TRBJ2-1, with 11 bases that match TRBD2. The V and J ends lost 4 bases and 4 bases, in that order; junction bases with no gene match: 3. This CDR3 has 15 residues. CDR1 and CDR2 from the germline V gene are SGHNT and YENEEA. The CDR3 loop is CASSSASGGYNEQFS. CDR3 DNA sequence: TGTGCCAGCAGCTCCGCTAGCGGGGGGTACAATGAGCAGTTCTCC.

J is TRBJ2-7 and V is TRBV20-1, with D tentatively TRBD2 (6 bases). V gave up 0 bases and J gave up 6 bases, with 12 bases separating them. The CDR3 consists of 13 residues. Germline CDR1 DFQATT, CDR2 SNEGSKA (reference sequence). This chain's CDR3 is CSARDILAIEQYF. CDR3 in DNA: TGCAGTGCTAGAGATATCCTAGCGATCGAGCAGTACTTC.

This clonotype was counted between two and nine times. V and J are TRBV29-1 and TRBJ2-7, with 10 bases aligning to TRBD1. Trimming at V came to 5 bases and at J to 4 bases, leaving 5 bases not matched to a gene. The germline V gene encodes CDR1 SQVTM and CDR2 ANQGSEA. The CDR3 sequence is 13 residues long. CDR3 nucleotide sequence: TGCAGCGTTACCGGGACAGGGGATTACGAGCAGTACTTC. As protein: CSVTGTGDYEQYF.

The chain has TRBV5-1 and TRBJ1-2; D is unclear. This CDR3 comprises 13 residues. V was pared by 0 bases and J by 4 bases, with 7 bases between. The germline V gene encodes CDR1 SGHRS and CDR2 YFSETQ. The CDR3 nucleotides read TGCGCCAGCAGCTTGGGGGTCAGCTATGGCTACACCTTC. This translates into CASSLGVSYGYTF.

As regards this clonotype: One end of the junction is discordant with germline, which a read error may explain. The V call is TRBV11-2, the J call TRBJ2-1, with unresolved D. Germline V CDR1 and CDR2: SGHAT, FQNNGV. The CDR3 extends over 13 amino acids. The DNA of the CDR3 is TGTGCCAGCGGCTTAGGTAGTGGGGATGAGCAGTTCTTC. Translation: CASGLGSGDEQFF.

For this clonotype: An end of the junction does not agree with germline; a read error may underlie this. J is TRBJ2-7 and V is TRBV20-1; TRBD2 matches at 8 bases. CDR3 size: 16 residues. CDR1 is DFQATT, CDR2 SNEGSKA, per germline (reference sequence). The CDR3 bases are TGCAGTGCTAGAGACCCCCGACTAGCGAGATCCTACGAACAGTACTTC. This translates into CSARDPRLARSYEQYF.

About this clonotype: Compared with germline, one end of the junction differs, possibly owing to a read error. The rearrangement uses TRBV6-5 and TRBJ2-1; 8 nucleotides align to TRBD2. Germline CDR1 MNHEY, CDR2 SVGAGI. The CDR3 runs to 13 residues. The CDR3 DNA follows: TGCTCCAGCAGTTACTCGGGGGGGGATGAGCAGTTCTTC. Protein sequence: CSSSYSGGDEQFF.

V gene TRBV11-2 combines with J gene TRBJ2-3; D remains unclear. This CDR3 contains 15 residues. V was shortened by 5 bases and J by 4 bases, with 16 bases between the two germline ends. Germline values: CDR1 SGHAT, CDR2 FQNNGV. The CDR3 loop is CASSPLLQWADTQYF. In nucleotides, the CDR3 is TGTGCCAGCAGCCCCCTCCTCCAGTGGGCAGATACGCAGTATTTT.

J is TRBJ2-1 and V is TRBV11-2; D might be TRBD1 (5 bases). Germline CDR1 reads SGHAT; CDR2 reads FQNNGV. This CDR3 is 13 amino acids long. V lost 2 bases, J lost 8 bases, and 10 bases lay in between. CDR3 in amino acids: CASSLCRGYEQFF. The CDR3 coding sequence is TGTGCCAGCAGCTTATGTAGGGGTTATGAGCAGTTCTTC.

This clonotype has only one observation. The junction differs from germline at one of its ends, possibly a read error. The chain recombines TRBV11-2 with TRBJ2-6, with TRBD1 as a possible D gene (5 bases). The CDR3 sequence is 16 residues long. Germline V gene data show CDR1 as SGHAT and CDR2 as FQNNGV. CDR3 residues: CASSSRTHSGANVLPF. The CDR3 DNA is TGTGCCAGCAGCTCTAGGACCCACTCTGGGGCCAACGTCCTGCCTTTC.

V gene TRBV5-5 combines with J gene TRBJ1-6; no reliable D call. CDR3 length: 12 residues. V lost 5 bases and J 8 bases, leaving 8 bases between the germline ends. Germline V lookup: CDR1 SGHKS, CDR2 YYEKEE (reference sequence). The CDR3 bases are TGTGCCAGCAGGGTCATGGATTCACCCCTCCACTTT. It translates to CASRVMDSPLHF.

In its sample, this clonotype was seen many times. This sequence joins TRBV20-1 and TRBJ1-2; 7 nucleotides agree with TRBD1. In germline, CDR1 is DFQATT, CDR2 SNEGSKA (reference sequence). This CDR3 contains 14 residues. The V segment lost 6 bases and the J segment 5 bases; nucleotides outside the gene matches: 12. For the CDR3, the DNA is TGCAGTGCCATAGCCACGACAGGGCCGTATGGCTACACCTTC. Residues: CSAIATTGPYGYTF.

At least ten counts were recorded for this clonotype. V usage is TRBV29-1 and J usage is TRBJ2-7; D perhaps matches TRBD1 (5 bases). From germline, CDR1 is SQVTM and CDR2 ANQGSEA. This CDR3 is built from 14 residues. The V gene lost 2 bases and the J gene lost 0 bases, with 11 bases spanning the gap. As DNA, the CDR3 is TGCAGCGTTGAATTGGGGCCTACCTCCTACGAGCAGTACTTC. Protein sequence: CSVELGPTSYEQYF.